The entry below gives a single T cell receptor (beta chain) sequence along with its context. Its specificity is not known. The CDR3 is 15 residues long. Per the germline V gene, CDR1 is LGHNA and CDR2 is YNFKEQ. V was clipped by 3 bases and J by 7 bases; unmatched bases: 6. Naive CD8 cells comprised CD45RO-negative, CCR7-positively selected cells, excluding terminally differentiated effector memory CD45RA+ cells. This entry comes from a study of shared clonotypes between healthy human individuals. General study results and limits: Clonotype sharing across a few donors was observed for around 5.1% of naive CD4 clonotypes.

Method: immunoSEQ multiplex PCR; TCRdb's copy keeps in-frame clones and lacks some. The sample records about 590,000 clones, 95% to 96% being singletons. This chain uses TRBV4-2 with TRBJ1-4; 9 nucleotides line up with TRBD1. The sample was naive CD8+ T cells sorted from blood. The TCR sequence derives from a woman under 40 in good health. As DNA, the CDR3 is TGTGCCAGCAGCCAGGACAGGGGAGGCGGTGAAAAACTGTTTTTT. Its protein product is CASSQDRGGGEKLFF.